This TCR beta chain was captured by sequencing in a study of vaccination and CD4 T cells after COVID-19. About the research overall: Vaccination of participants consisted of two doses of either BNT162b2 or mRNA-1273 vaccine.

V was pared by 2 bases and J by 2 bases, with 23 bases between. Germline CDR1 MNHEY, CDR2 SVGAGI. This CDR3 contains 19 residues. Comments on this clonotype: The antigen is undetermined.

The treatment was: roughly ten-day PBMC culture with coronavirus spike peptide pools or control peptides (ViraFEST assay). Alongside around 10 IU/ml IL-2 and approximately 9.8 ug/ml peptide pools, PBMCs were cultured at two million per well. Researchers grew the cells for about 9 days and then pulled out CD4+ T cells by negative selection. Sequenced with the Oncomine TCR Beta short-read assay was DNA taken from cultured CD4+ T cells. TCRdb analysed the PCR reads with MiXCR anew, one entry per CDR3 protein. The sample has 9,000 to 13,000 distinct CDR3 sequences, approximately 70% seen once. The receptor was derived from a human donor who had recovered from COVID-19. This rearrangement joins TRBV6-5 to TRBJ2-3; tentatively, D is TRBD2 (6 bases). Sequenced sample: CD4+ T cells from blood, cultured in vitro. The CDR3 protein is CASSYGSRGSGPSTDTQYF. The CDR3 DNA follows: TGTGCCAGCAGTTACGGGTCTCGGGGTAGCGGACCCTCCACAGATACGCAGTATTTT.